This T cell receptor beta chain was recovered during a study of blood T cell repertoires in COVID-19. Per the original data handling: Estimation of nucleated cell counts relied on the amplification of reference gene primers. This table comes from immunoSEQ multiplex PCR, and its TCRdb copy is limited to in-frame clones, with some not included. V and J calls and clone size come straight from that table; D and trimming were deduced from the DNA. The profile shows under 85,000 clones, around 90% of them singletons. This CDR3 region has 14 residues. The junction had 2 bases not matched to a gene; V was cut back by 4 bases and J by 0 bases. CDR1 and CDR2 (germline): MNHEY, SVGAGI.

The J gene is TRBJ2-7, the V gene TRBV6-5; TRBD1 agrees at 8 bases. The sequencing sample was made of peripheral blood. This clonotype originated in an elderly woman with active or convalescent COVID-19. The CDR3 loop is CASSWDRSSYEQYF. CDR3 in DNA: TGTGCCAGCAGTTGGGACAGGAGCTCCTACGAGCAGTACTTC.